These 15 T cell receptor beta chains originate from one sample sequenced in a study of beta chain features in type 1 diabetes (dated by TCRdb to the late 2010s). Here is what the overall study found, with its caveats: Type 1 diabetes patients showed a moderate but significant shortening of TCRB CDR3 length in all four CD4+ subsets.

Libraries were constructed by the immunoSEQ multiplex PCR assay. All of the isolated RNA was reverse transcribed with the High Capacity cDNA Reverse Transcription Kit, so expressed TCRB transcripts were sequenced. TCRdb's version of the immuneACCESS table is confined to in-frame rearrangements and falls short of the full clone set. An unresolved V gene accounts for under half of the shortfall where checked; the remainder is of unknown origin. The sample includes some 52,000 clones, with under 45% observed a single time. Over 1.1% of the sample belongs to the ten largest clones. These TCRs are of unknown antigen specificity. Sequenced input: Tregs from blood. The meaning of the sample's cell subset or site label: regulatory CD4+ T cells. These receptors came from a man in his thirties or forties with type 1 diabetes.

The rearrangement uses TRBV29-1 and TRBJ2-5; perhaps TRBD2 as D (6 bases). V dropped 5 bases and J dropped 5 bases, with 12 bases sitting between them. Germline assignment: CDR1 SQVTM and CDR2 ANQGSEA. The CDR3 is 12 residues long. The CDR3 DNA is TGCAGCGTTCAAGGAGGGTCGGAGACCCAGTACTTC. This translates into CSVQGGSETQYF.

This clone was seen only a few times. The chain employs TRBV19 and TRBJ2-7; 11 bases are a match to TRBD1. J gave up 3 bases and V 10 bases, and 5 bases lay outside the gene matches. Per germline, CDR1 LNHDA and CDR2 SQIVND (reference sequence). This CDR3 contains 13 residues. This chain's CDR3 is CATGTGGNYEQYF. Written as DNA, the CDR3 is TGTGCCACCGGGACAGGGGGAAACTACGAGCAGTACTTC.

This clone occurred a few times. The rearrangement links TRBV28 to TRBJ2-1; 8 bases are a match to TRBD2. Germline CDR1 and CDR2: MDHEN and SYDVKM. V gave up 7 bases and J gave up 4 bases; unmatched junction bases: 15. There are 17 residues in the CDR3. The CDR3 sequence: CASTLGGAGGSYNEQFF. CDR3 DNA: TGTGCCAGCACTCTGGGCGGTGCGGGAGGCTCTTACAATGAGCAGTTCTTC.

The CDR3 region has the DNA TGTGCCAGCAGTTTATCGGTTAGCGCCGCCTACGAGCAGTACTTC. The encoded protein is CASSLSVSAAYEQYF. The chain carries TRBV27 and TRBJ2-5; a weak D match, TRBD2 (5 bases). Near its end, the DNA agrees better with TRBJ2-7, so the J call may be wrong. This CDR3 contains 15 residues. CDR1 is MNHEY and CDR2 is SMNVEV in the germline V gene (reference sequence).

The rearrangement joins TRBV5-1 to TRBJ2-7; 14 bases align to TRBD2. After removal of 0 bases from V and 4 bases from J, the junction contained 9 bases not matched to a gene. Germline CDR1 and CDR2: SGHRS and YFSETQ. The CDR3 is 18 residues long. Written as DNA, the CDR3 is TGCGCCAGCAGCTTGGGACTAGCGGGAGGGAATCGTCGTTACGAGCAGTACTTC. It specifies CASSLGLAGGNRRYEQYF. Drawing the rest from reference TRBV5-1 and TRBJ2-7, the complete variable domain is KAGVTQTPRYLIKTRGQQVTLSCSPISGHRSVSWYQQTPGQGLQFLFEYFSETQRNKGNFPGRFSGRQFSNSRSEMNVSTLELGDSALYLCASSLGLAGGNRRYEQYFGPGTRLTVT.

The genes are TRBV14 and TRBJ2-7; perhaps TRBD1 as D (6 bases). Germline V gene sequence: CDR1 SGHDN, CDR2 FVKESK. Trimming removed 4 bases from V and 7 bases from J, with 17 bases in between. The CDR3 loop spans 14 amino acids. CDR3: CASSPRDIFYEQYF. The CDR3 coding sequence is TGTGCCAGCAGCCCCCGGGACATCTTCTATGAGCAGTACTTC. The whole variable domain, remainder taken from reference TRBV14 and TRBJ2-7, is EAGVTQFPSHSVIEKGQTVTLRCDPISGHDNLYWYRRVMGKEIKFLLHFVKESKQDESGMPNNRFLAERTGGTYSTLKVQPAELEDSGVYFCASSPRDIFYEQYFGPGTRLTVT.

The chain uses TRBV7-9 and TRBJ2-2; the D gene is possibly TRBD2 (5 bases). Germline V gene data show CDR1 as SEHNR and CDR2 as FQNEAQ (reference sequence). The CDR3 is 12 residues long. V gave up 10 bases and J gave up 6 bases, with 12 bases separating them. The DNA for the CDR3 is TGTGCCACGAGACTAAATGCCGGGGAGCTGTTTTTT. This codes for CATRLNAGELFF.

The chain has TRBV7-3 and TRBJ2-7; 10 nucleotides agree with TRBD1. V dropped 2 bases and J dropped 4; count of bases not matched to a gene: 5. The CDR3 extends over 15 amino acids. Germline lookup yields CDR1 SGHTA and CDR2 FQGTGA. DNA of the CDR3: TGTGCCAGCAGCTTATCTGGGACAGGGGTTTACGAGCAGTACTTC. Translated, it gives CASSLSGTGVYEQYF.

In the case of this clone: The germline gene is not matched at one end of the junction; a read error may be the cause. The rearrangement joins TRBV2 to TRBJ2-2, with D perhaps matching TRBD2 (6 bases). Germline V CDR1 and CDR2: SNHLY, FYNNEI. The CDR3 is 16 residues long. The DNA for the CDR3 is TGTGCCAGCACTGAAATAGCGGCCACGGGGACCGGGGAGCTGTTTTTT. Its protein product is CASTEIAATGTGELFF.

This clone came up a few times. The V gene is TRBV11-2, the J gene TRBJ2-1; D is possibly TRBD2 (6 bases). Trimming left V 5 bases short and J 0 bases short, with 11 bases between. Germline lookup yields CDR1 SGHAT and CDR2 FQNNGV. The CDR3 runs 15 residues. The CDR3 is CASSQRGSSYNEQFF. The CDR3 DNA is TGTGCCAGCAGCCAACGGGGGAGCTCCTACAATGAGCAGTTCTTC.

About this clone itself: Mismatch with germline at one junction end may stem from a read error. The chain recombines TRBV11-2 with TRBJ2-1, with D maybe TRBD2 (7 bases). The germline V gene has CDR1 SGHAT and CDR2 FQNNGV. The CDR3 totals 17 residues. For the CDR3, the DNA is TGTGCCAGCAGCAGTCAAGGGGGGCGGGGGACCTACAATGAGCAGCTCTTC. This sequence encodes CASSSQGGRGTYNEQLF.

V is TRBV6-6 and J is TRBJ1-1, with a possible D match to TRBD1 (6 bases). The ends were cut back, 0 bases at V and 1 base at J, with 9 bases in the middle. This CDR3 spans 15 amino acids. Germline values: CDR1 MNHNY, CDR2 SVGAGI (reference sequence). The CDR3: CASSYSGQPNTEAFF. The CDR3 DNA is TGTGCCAGCAGTTACTCGGGACAACCGAACACTGAAGCTTTCTTT.

The rearrangement links TRBV5-4 to TRBJ1-2; a possible D gene is TRBD1 (6 bases). Germline V gives CDR1 SGHNT, CDR2 YYREEE (reference sequence). The CDR3 spans 14 residues. The V end lost 0 bases, the J end lost 4 bases, and 10 bases lay between the germline ends. CDR3 amino acids: CASSLGGLGYGYTF. Here the CDR3 DNA reads TGTGCCAGCAGCTTGGGGGGGCTAGGCTATGGCTACACCTTC.

V is TRBV7-9 and J is TRBJ1-1; possible D gene TRBD1, 5 bases. V was shortened by 5 bases and J by 5 bases, with 15 bases between the two germline ends. Germline CDR1 SEHNR, CDR2 FQNEAQ (reference sequence). This CDR3 is built from 14 residues. In nucleotides, the CDR3 is TGTGCCAGCAGCCGAAGCGGGGGGGGAACTGAAGCTTTCTTT. Its translation: CASSRSGGGTEAFF. Supplemented by reference TRBV7-9 and TRBJ1-1, the full variable domain reads DTGVSQNPRHKITKRGQNVTFRCDPISEHNRLYWYRQTLGQGPEFLTYFQNEAQLEKSRLLSDRFSAERPKGSFSTLEIQRTEQGDSAMYLCASSRSGGGTEAFFGQGTRLTVV.

This sequence joins TRBV6-5 and TRBJ2-3, with D tentatively TRBD2 (6 bases). CDR3 length: 15 residues. V dropped 2 bases and J dropped 4 bases, with 13 bases sitting between them. The germline gives CDR1 MNHEY, CDR2 SVGAGI. The CDR3 DNA reads as TGTGCCAGCAGTTACCGGGGGAGTCCGCCAGATACGCAGTATTTT. Encoded protein: CASSYRGSPPDTQYF.